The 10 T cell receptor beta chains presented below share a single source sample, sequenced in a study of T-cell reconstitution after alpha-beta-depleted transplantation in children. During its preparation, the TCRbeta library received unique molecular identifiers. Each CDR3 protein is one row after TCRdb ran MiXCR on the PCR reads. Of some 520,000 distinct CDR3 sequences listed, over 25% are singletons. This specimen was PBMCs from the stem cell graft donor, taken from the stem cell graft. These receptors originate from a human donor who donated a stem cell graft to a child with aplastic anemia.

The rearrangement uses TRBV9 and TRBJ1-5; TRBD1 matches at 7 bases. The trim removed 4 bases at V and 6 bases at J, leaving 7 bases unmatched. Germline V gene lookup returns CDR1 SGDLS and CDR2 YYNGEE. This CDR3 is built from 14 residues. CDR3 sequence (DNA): TGTGCCAGCAGCTTGGACAGGCAAGGTCAGCCCCAGCATTTT. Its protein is CASSLDRQGQPQHF. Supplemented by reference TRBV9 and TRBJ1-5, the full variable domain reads DSGVTQTPKHLITATGQRVTLRCSPRSGDLSVYWYQQSLDQGLQFLIQYYNGEERAKGNILERFSAQQFPDLHSELNLSSLELGDSALYFCASSLDRQGQPQHFGDGTRLSIL.

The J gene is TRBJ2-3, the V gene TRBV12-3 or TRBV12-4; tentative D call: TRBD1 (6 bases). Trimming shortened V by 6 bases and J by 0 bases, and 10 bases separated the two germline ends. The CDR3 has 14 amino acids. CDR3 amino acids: CASSRDTSTDTQYF. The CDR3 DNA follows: TGTGCCAGCAGCCGGGACACGAGCACAGATACGCAGTATTTT.

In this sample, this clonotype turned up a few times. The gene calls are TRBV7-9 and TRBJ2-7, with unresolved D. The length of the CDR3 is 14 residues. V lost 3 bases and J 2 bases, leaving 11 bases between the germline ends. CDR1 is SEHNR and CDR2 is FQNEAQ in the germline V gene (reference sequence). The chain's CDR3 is CASSFQINAYEQYF. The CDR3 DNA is TGTGCCAGCAGCTTTCAGATTAATGCCTACGAGCAGTACTTC.

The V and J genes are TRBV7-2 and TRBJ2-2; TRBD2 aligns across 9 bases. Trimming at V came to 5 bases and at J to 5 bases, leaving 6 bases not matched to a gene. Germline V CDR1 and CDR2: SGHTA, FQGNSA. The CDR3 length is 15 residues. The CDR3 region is CASSLRLAETGELFF. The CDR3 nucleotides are TGTGCCAGCAGCCTCAGACTAGCGGAGACCGGGGAGCTGTTTTTT. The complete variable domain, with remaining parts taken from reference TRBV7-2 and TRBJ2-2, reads GAGVSQSPSNKVTEKGKDVELRCDPISGHTALYWYRQSLGQGLEFLIYFQGNSAPDKSGLPSDRFSAERTGGSVSTLTIQRTQQEDSAVYLCASSLRLAETGELFFGEGSRLTVL.

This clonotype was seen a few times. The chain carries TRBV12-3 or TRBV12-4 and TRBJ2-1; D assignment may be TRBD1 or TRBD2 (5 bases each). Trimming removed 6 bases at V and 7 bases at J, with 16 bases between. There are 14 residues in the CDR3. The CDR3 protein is CASRVGAAGNEQFF. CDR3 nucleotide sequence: TGTGCCAGCAGGGTGGGAGCCGCAGGGAATGAGCAGTTCTTC.

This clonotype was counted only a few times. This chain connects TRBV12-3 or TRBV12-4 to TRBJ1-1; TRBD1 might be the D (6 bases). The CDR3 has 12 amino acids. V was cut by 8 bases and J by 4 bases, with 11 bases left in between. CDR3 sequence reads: CASAEGGTEAFF. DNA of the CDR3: TGTGCCAGCGCTGAGGGGGGCACTGAAGCTTTCTTT.

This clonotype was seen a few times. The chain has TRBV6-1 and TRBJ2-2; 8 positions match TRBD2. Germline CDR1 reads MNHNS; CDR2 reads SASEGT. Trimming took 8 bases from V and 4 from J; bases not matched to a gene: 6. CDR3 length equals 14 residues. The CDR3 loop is CASHHREGTGELFF. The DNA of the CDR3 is TGTGCCAGCCACCACCGGGAGGGCACCGGGGAGCTGTTTTTT.

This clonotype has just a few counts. The CDR3: CASSFQGVSAVKNIQYF. The CDR3 nucleotides are TGTGCCAGCAGCTTCCAGGGGGTATCGGCAGTAAAAAACATTCAGTACTTC. The chain links TRBV7-8 to TRBJ2-4; TRBD1 agrees at 7 bases. J was trimmed by 4 bases and V by 3 bases; bases with no gene match: 12. The germline V gene has CDR1 SGHVS and CDR2 FQNEAQ. This CDR3 is 17 amino acids long. The full variable domain, rest sourced from reference TRBV7-8 and TRBJ2-4, is GAGVSQSPRYKVAKRGQDVALRCDPISGHVSLFWYQQALGQGPEFLTYFQNEAQLDKSGLPSDRFFAERPEGSVSTLKIQRTQQEDSAVYLCASSFQGVSAVKNIQYFGAGTRLSVL.

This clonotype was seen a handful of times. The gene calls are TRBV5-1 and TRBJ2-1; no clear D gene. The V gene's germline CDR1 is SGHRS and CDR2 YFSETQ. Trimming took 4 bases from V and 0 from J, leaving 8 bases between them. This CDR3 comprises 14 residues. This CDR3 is CASSPSNSYNEQFF. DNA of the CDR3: TGCGCCAGCAGCCCCAGTAACTCCTACAATGAGCAGTTCTTC.

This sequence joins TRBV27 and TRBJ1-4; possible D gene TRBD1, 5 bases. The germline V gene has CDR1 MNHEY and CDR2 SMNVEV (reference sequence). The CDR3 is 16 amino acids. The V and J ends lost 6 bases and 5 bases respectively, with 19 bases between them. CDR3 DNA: TGTGCCAGCAGCCCCTTTAGGACTCCAGGGAATGAAAAACTGTTTTTT. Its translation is CASSPFRTPGNEKLFF.